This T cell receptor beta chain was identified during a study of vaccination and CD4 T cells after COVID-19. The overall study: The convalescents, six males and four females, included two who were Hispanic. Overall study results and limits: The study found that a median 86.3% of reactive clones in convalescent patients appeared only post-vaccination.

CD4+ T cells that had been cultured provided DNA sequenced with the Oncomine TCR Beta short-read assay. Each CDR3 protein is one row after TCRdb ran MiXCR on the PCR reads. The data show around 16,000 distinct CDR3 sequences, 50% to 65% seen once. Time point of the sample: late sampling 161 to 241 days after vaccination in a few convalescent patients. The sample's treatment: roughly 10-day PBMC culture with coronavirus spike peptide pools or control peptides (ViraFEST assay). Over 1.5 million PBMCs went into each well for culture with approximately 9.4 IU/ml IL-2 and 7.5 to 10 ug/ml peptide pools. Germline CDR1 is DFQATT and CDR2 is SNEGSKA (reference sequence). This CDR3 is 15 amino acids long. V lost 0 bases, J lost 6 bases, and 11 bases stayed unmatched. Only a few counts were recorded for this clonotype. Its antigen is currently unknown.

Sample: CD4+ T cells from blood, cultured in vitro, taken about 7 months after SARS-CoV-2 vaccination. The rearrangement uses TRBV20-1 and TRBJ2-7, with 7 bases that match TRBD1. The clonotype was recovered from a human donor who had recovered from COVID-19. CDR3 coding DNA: TGCAGTGCTAGAGATCGAGGGGGCGCGAGTGCCGAGCAGTACTTC. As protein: CSARDRGGASAEQYF.